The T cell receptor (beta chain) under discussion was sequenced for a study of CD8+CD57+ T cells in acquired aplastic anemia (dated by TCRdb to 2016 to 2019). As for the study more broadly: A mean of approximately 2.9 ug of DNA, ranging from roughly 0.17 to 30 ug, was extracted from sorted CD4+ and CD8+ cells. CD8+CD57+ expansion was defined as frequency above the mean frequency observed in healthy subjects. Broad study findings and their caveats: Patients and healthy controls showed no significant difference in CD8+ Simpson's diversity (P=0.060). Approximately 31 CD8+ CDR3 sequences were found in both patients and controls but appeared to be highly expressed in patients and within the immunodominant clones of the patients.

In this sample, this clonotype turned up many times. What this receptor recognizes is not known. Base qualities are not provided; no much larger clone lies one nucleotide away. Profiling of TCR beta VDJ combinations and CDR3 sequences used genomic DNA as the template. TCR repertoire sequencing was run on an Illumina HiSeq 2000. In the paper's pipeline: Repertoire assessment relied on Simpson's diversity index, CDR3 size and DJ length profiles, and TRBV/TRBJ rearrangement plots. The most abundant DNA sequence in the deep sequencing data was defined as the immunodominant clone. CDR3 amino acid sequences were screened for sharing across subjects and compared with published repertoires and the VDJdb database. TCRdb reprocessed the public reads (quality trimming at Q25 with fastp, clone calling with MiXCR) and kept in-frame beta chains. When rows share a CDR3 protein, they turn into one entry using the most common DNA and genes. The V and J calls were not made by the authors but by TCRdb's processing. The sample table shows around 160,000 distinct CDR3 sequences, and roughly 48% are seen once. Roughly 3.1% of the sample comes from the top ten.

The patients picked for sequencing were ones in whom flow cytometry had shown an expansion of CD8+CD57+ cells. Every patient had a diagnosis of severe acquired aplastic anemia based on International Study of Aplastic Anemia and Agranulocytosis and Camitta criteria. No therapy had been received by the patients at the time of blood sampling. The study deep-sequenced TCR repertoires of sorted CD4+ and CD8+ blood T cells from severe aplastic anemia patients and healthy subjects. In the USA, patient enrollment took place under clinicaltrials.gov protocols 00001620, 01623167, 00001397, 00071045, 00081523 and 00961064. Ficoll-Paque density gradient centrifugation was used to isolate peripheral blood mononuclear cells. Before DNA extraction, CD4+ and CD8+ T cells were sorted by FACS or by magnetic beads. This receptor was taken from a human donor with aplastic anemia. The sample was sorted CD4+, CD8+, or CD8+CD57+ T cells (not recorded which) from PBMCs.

CDR3 region: CASRGDNEQFF. The bases are TGTGCCAGCAGAGGAGACAATGAGCAGTTCTTC. The chain links TRBV28 with TRBJ2-1, with the D segment identity uncertain. From a lookup of the germline V gene, CDR1 and CDR2 are MDHEN and SYDVKM. Between the V and J ends, shortened by 6 bases and 5 bases respectively, the junction contains 5 bases. Taken from cysteine to phenylalanine, the CDR3 has 11 residues. Only CDR3 DNA is held: 33 bases, read in frame from base 1.